This entry concerns a single TCR beta chain. What this receptor recognizes is not known. Base qualities are missing; no much larger clone stands one base away. Hyperthyroidism patients were newly diagnosed, with disease duration under 2 months, and aged 18 to 65 years. Patients with uncontrolled infections, other autoimmune diseases, pregnancy or lactation were excluded. Diagnoses relied on clinical symptoms, serum thyroxine and TRAb, thyroid ultrasound and orbital computed tomography. Blood from progressor patients was collected at the time of first diagnosis with hyperthyroidism, before any ophthalmopathy symptoms had appeared. Ficoll-Paque density gradient centrifugation was used to isolate PBMCs from approximately 11 ml of fresh peripheral blood. Patients classed as progressors first received a Graves' hyperthyroidism diagnosis and then went on to develop ophthalmopathy during follow-up. Total RNA was extracted with Trizol reagent, and quality was checked on an Agilent 2100 Bioanalyzer.

The data were taken from a study of T cells in Graves' hyperthyroidism and ophthalmopathy (dated by TCRdb to between 2018 and 2020). The study in broad terms: Peripheral blood samples were taken at initial diagnosis, before any treatment was given. The roughly 100 discovery patients were randomly split 7:3 into training and test sets. In addition, the study compared T-cell repertoires in thyroid tissue and in blood from about six Graves' hyperthyroidism patients. The paper reports TCR Vbeta CDR3 sequencing of fewer than 150 peripheral blood samples: some 44 ophthalmopathy, fewer than 80 hyperthyroidism and 17 progressor patients. Whether ophthalmopathy could be predicted prospectively was tested in an independent validation cohort made up of roughly 19 hyperthyroidism patients plus 17 patients who later progressed to ophthalmopathy. Following sampling, methimazole starting at 30 mg daily was given to hyperthyroidism patients, and high-dose intravenous methylprednisolone was given to ophthalmopathy patients. TCR V-J signatures able to tell the groups apart were searched for in a discovery cohort of some 100 patients, of whom 43 had Graves' ophthalmopathy and around 56 had stable Graves' hyperthyroidism. Paper-wide results and their limitations: In validation, the model predicted progression to ophthalmopathy with 60% to 71% sensitivity and over 72% specificity, a median of 6.5 months before onset. Most expanded thyroid clonotypes (frequency above 0.001) were also detected in blood, a finding suggesting that blood repertoires may reflect thyroid immune responses. Sample size was not statistically predetermined, and blinding of investigators to group allocation was not performed. In cross-validation, a model built on a 13 V-J signature told ophthalmopathy apart from stable hyperthyroidism with just under 90% sensitivity and around 84% specificity, and in testing the same model reached 80%/75%.

Amplification of TCR beta CDR3 regions was carried out from RNA transcripts. For the first round of RT-PCR on the TCR CDR3, the HTBI primer set was used together with the Qiagen OneStep RT-PCR kit. A second multiplex PCR round built the libraries, followed by size selection and purification. Sequencing of the libraries was done on an Illumina HiSeq2000 using paired-end 100 bp reads. For the original study's pipeline: SOAPnuke was used to process the raw data, removing reads that contained adapters or uncalled bases, had a mean Phred below 15, or lacked an exact match to the constant primer or identifier. High-quality paired reads were merged with COPE v1.2.5, and unique nucleotide sequences were defined as clonotypes. MiTCR v1.1 was used to align the clonotypes against IMGT TRBV, TRBD and TRBJ reference segments. Analysis was restricted to V-J combinations with a frequency above 0.0001, which covered about 99% of repertoires. The TCS score was defined as F50 (clonal expansion) divided by E x V (chaos), with BLOSUM62-based TCRdist calculated between CDR3 peptides within each V-J. Welch's t-statistics and random forest reduced several hundred V-J features to 13, which were used in a naive Bayes classifier (R e1071). In TCRdb, the public reads were trimmed at Q25 with fastp and aligned with MiXCR, with productive beta chains retained. Every distinct CDR3 protein forms one entry, paired with its most common genes and DNA. These V and J calls derive from TCRdb rather than the authors' analysis. Here the sample has 730,000 or so distinct CDR3 sequences; under 20% occur a single time. Clones ranked in the top ten supply approximately 15% of the sample.

V is clipped by 10 bases and J by 0 bases, and the sequence between their germline boundaries is 13 bases long. The CDR1 and CDR2 encoded by the germline V gene are SNHLY and FYNNEI. Measured from the cysteine to the phenylalanine, the CDR3 is 15 residues long. Just CDR3 DNA is preserved here, 45 bases in frame from base 1. This clonotype was obtained from a woman aged 50 to 65 with Graves' hyperthyroidism that later progressed to Graves' ophthalmopathy. Source material: blood. This chain joins TRBV2 to TRBJ1-6; no D gene is confidently identified. The nucleotides read TGTGCCACAAAATTTGAGAGCTCCTATAATTCACCCCTCCACTTT. This yields the protein CATKFESSYNSPLHF.